This T cell receptor beta chain was captured by sequencing in a study of T cell repertoires in cytomegalovirus infection. MiXCR was run by TCRdb on the reads, yielding one entry per CDR3 protein. The sample carries roughly 87,000 distinct CDR3 sequences, around 28% recorded once. Germline V gene lookup returns CDR1 MNHEY and CDR2 SVGAGI. V gave up 6 bases and J gave up 3 bases; unmatched junction bases: 6. The CDR3 runs 15 residues. Study observations and caveats: Identification of carriers of CMV plus the relevant HLA was achieved through cumulative public TCR beta family frequency.

This clonotype was recorded only once. Its antigen is not identified. The rearrangement links TRBV6-5 to TRBJ1-1, with 11 bases identical to TRBD1. The clonotype was recovered from a human donor in good health (CMV status not recorded). Some clones in this sample may be carry-over from other donors' samples. Sample: CD8+ T cells from cultured PBMCs, taken from culture after CMV antigen stimulation. CDR3 residues: CASSRTGGGYTEAFF. DNA of the CDR3: TGTGCCAGCAGCCGGACAGGGGGCGGGTACACTGAAGCTTTCTTT.